One sample yielded the 10 T cell receptor beta chains listed below, sequenced in a study of blood T cell repertoires in COVID-19. Sequencing was performed with immunoSEQ multiplex PCR; in TCRdb, only in-frame clones are kept and a portion is missing. This sample has over 200,000 clones, with 65% to 85% found just once. Specimen: peripheral blood. These TCRs come from a woman in her fifties or sixties with acute or convalescent COVID-19.

In its sample, this clone was seen a few times. The CDR3 sequence: CASSQSRLEKLFF. CDR3 nucleotide sequence: TGTGCCAGCTCACAAAGCCGTCTTGAAAAACTGTTTTTT. The rearrangement uses TRBV18 and TRBJ1-4; D unclear. V was clipped by 4 bases and J by 7 bases, with 10 bases between them. The CDR3 sequence is 13 residues long. Germline V CDR1 and CDR2: KGHSH, LQKENI.

The CDR3 sequence is CAISSFSYEQYF. The DNA of the CDR3 is TGTGCCATCTCTAGCTTCTCCTACGAGCAGTACTTC. The V gene is TRBV6-5, the J gene TRBJ2-7; possibly TRBD2 for D (5 bases). CDR1 MNHEY and CDR2 SVGAGI come from the germline V gene. Trimming stripped 10 bases from V and 0 bases from J, with 10 bases between. The CDR3 consists of 12 residues.

This sequence joins TRBV28 and TRBJ2-3; 14 nucleotides line up with TRBD2. The CDR3 has 16 amino acids. After removal of 3 bases from V and 3 bases from J, the junction contained 2 bases not matched to a gene. Germline V lookup: CDR1 MDHEN, CDR2 SYDVKM. Here the CDR3 reads CASSFGTSGRTDTQYF. CDR3 in DNA: TGTGCCAGCAGTTTCGGGACTAGCGGGAGAACAGATACGCAGTATTTT.

This chain uses TRBV18 with TRBJ2-7; possible D gene TRBD1, 6 bases. Trimming removed 1 base at V and 7 bases at J, with 17 bases between. Germline CDR1 is KGHSH and CDR2 is LQKENI. The CDR3 sequence is 15 residues long. For the CDR3, the DNA is TGTGCCAGCTCACCACAAGTACAGGGTACTACGGAGCAGTACTTC. Translation gives CASSPQVQGTTEQYF.

The V and J genes are TRBV19 and TRBJ2-5; 7 bases are a match to TRBD2. Per the germline V gene, CDR1 is LNHDA and CDR2 is SQIVND (reference sequence). This CDR3 is built from 16 residues. Trimming removed 7 bases from V and 4 bases from J; junction bases left unmatched: 15. The chain's CDR3 is CASKRWYTGEGETQYF. CDR3 bases: TGTGCCAGTAAACGGTGGTACACCGGGGAGGGAGAGACCCAGTACTTC.

Concerning this clone: The same CDR3 also results from other DNA sequences found in this sample. The chain links TRBV28 to TRBJ1-2, with D possibly TRBD1 on 6 matching bases. V was trimmed by 6 bases and J by 8 bases, leaving 13 bases between them. The germline gives CDR1 MDHEN, CDR2 SYDVKM. The CDR3 is 12 residues long. The CDR3 loop is CASRQGNRGYTF. The CDR3 nucleotides are TGTGCCAGCAGGCAGGGGAACAGGGGCTACACCTTC.

This chain joins TRBV5-1 and TRBJ2-5; TRBD1 matches 9 bases. The germline V gene encodes CDR1 SGHRS and CDR2 YFSETQ. Trimming at V came to 3 bases and at J to 5 bases, leaving 5 bases not matched to a gene. The CDR3 spans 14 residues. The CDR3 sequence is CASSSGTGLETQYF. The CDR3 nucleotides are TGCGCCAGCAGCTCCGGGACAGGGCTCGAGACCCAGTACTTC.

The CDR3 here is CASSSSGSETQYF. CDR3 in DNA: TGTGCCAGCAGCTCTAGCGGGAGCGAGACCCAGTACTTC. This rearrangement joins TRBV5-4 to TRBJ2-5; 10 positions match TRBD2. With 3 bases clipped from V and 5 bases from J, the junction kept 1 base outside the gene matches. Germline V gene lookup returns CDR1 SGHNT and CDR2 YYREEE (reference sequence). CDR3 length equals 13 residues. Using reference TRBV5-4 and TRBJ2-5 for the parts outside the CDR3, the full variable domain is ETGVTQSPTHLIKTRGQQVTLRCSSQSGHNTVSWYQQALGQGPQFIFQYYREEENGRGNFPPRFSGLQFPNYSSELNVNALELDDSALYLCASSSSGSETQYFGPGTRLLVL.

The J gene is TRBJ2-3, the V gene TRBV14; 8 nucleotides agree with TRBD2. Germline CDR1 is SGHDN and CDR2 is FVKESK. CDR3 length: 15 residues. J lost 4 bases, V lost 2 bases, and 5 bases had no gene match. The CDR3 here is CASSQSGRIADTQYF. In DNA form, the CDR3 reads TGTGCCAGCAGCCAAAGCGGGAGAATTGCAGATACGCAGTATTTT. Looking up the rest from reference TRBV14 and TRBJ2-3 gives the full variable domain: EAGVTQFPSHSVIEKGQTVTLRCDPISGHDNLYWYRRVMGKEIKFLLHFVKESKQDESGMPNNRFLAERTGGTYSTLKVQPAELEDSGVYFCASSQSGRIADTQYFGPGTRLTVL.

This clone was detected once. The chain uses TRBV2 and TRBJ2-3, with TRBD2 matching 8 bases. CDR1 is SNHLY, CDR2 FYNNEI, per germline. The length of the CDR3 is 15 residues. V gave up 4 bases and J gave up 2 bases; unmatched junction bases: 5. CDR3 nucleotides: TGTGCCAGCAGTGTCGAACTAGCGGTCACAGATACGCAGTATTTT. Encoded protein: CASSVELAVTDTQYF.